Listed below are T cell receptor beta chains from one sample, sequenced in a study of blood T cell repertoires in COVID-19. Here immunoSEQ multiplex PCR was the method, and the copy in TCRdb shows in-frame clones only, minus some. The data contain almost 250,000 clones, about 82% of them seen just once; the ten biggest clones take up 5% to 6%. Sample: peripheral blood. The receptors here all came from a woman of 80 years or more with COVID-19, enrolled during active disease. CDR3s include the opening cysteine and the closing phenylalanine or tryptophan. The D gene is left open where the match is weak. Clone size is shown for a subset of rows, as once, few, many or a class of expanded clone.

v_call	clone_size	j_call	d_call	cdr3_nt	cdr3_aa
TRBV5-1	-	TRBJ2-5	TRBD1	TGCGCCAGCAGCGTGACCGCCGGGACAGGGGCGGAGACCCAGTACTTC	CASSVTAGTGAETQYF
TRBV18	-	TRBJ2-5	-	TGTGCCAGCTCACCGATGTTGCGAGGCAACCAAGAGACCCAGTACTTC	CASSPMLRGNQETQYF
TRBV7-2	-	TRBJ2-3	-	TGTGCCAGCAGCTTCCCGGGACTTCGGCCAGATACGCAGTATTTT	CASSFPGLRPDTQYF
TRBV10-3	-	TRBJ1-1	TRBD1	TGTGCCATCAGCCAGGGACAGGGGAGCGGCACTGAAGCTTTCTTT	CAISQGQGSGTEAFF
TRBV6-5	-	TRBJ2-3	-	TGTGCCAGCAGTTACAGACTAGGGGCCGGCACAGATACGCAGTATTTT	CASSYRLGAGTDTQYF
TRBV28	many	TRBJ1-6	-	TGTGCCAGCAGTTTAGGACGGGTCGGGGTGGCGGATTCACCCCTCCACTTT	CASSLGRVGVADSPLHF
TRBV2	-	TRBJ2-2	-	TGTGCCAGCAGTCCGGGAGCGAACACCGGGGAGCTGTTTTTT	CASSPGANTGELFF
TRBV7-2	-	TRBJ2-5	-	TGTGCCAGCAGCTTACTCAGGGAGACCCAGTACTTC	CASSLLRETQYF
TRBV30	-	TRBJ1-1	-	TGTGCCTGGAGCGCGGGCCCCCAACAGAGTTTGGACACTGAAGCTTTCTTT	CAWSAGPQQSLDTEAFF
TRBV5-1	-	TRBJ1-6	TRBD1	TGCGCCAGCAGCCCTGGACAGGGGGCGTTAGGATCACCCCTCCACTTT	CASSPGQGALGSPLHF
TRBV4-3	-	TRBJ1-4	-	TGCGCCAGCAGTCGGGACACGGCCGGAACGGTGTTTTTT	CASSRDTAGTVFF
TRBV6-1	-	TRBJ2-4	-	TGTGCCAGCAGTGAAGTGTCACACAAAAACAAAAACATTCAGTACTTC	CASSEVSHKNKNIQYF
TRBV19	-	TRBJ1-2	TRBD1	TGTGCCAGTAATTCCTTCGACAGGGAGAATGGCTACACCTTC	CASNSFDRENGYTF
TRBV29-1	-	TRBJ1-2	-	TGCAGCGCGGTAGTAGGGGGTGACCCTCTCCACTATGGCTACACCTTC	CSAVVGGDPLHYGYTF
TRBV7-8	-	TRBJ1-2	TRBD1	TGTGCCAGCAGCTCGGGACAGCTCTATGGCTACACCTTC	CASSSGQLYGYTF
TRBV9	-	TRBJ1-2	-	TGTGCCAGCAGCGTAACAGGGTCGGACTATGGCTACACCTTC	CASSVTGSDYGYTF
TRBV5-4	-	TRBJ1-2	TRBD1	TGTGCCAGCAGCGGATCGACAGGGCTTCGCTATGGCTACACCTTC	CASSGSTGLRYGYTF
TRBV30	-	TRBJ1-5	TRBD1	TGTGCCTGGAGTAACAGGGGTAACCAGCCCCAGCATTTT	CAWSNRGNQPQHF
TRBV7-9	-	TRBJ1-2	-	TGTGCCAGCAGCACGGGCCTCCCGGGGTATGGCTACACCTTC	CASSTGLPGYGYTF
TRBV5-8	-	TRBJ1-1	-	TGTGCCAGCAGCGCGGACAGCCGAGGAGCTTTCTTT	CASSADSRGAFF
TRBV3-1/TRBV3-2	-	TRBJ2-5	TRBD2	TGTGCCAGCAGCCCTAGCGGGGGATTAGAGACCCAGTACTTC	CASSPSGGLETQYF
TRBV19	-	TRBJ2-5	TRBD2	TGTGCCAGTAGTTCCATCGTCCCGGGACTAGCGGGGGGATACCAAGAGACCCAGTACTTC	CASSSIVPGLAGGYQETQYF
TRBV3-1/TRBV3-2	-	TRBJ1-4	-	TGTGCCAGCAGCCAAGGGAGAATTAATGAAAAACTGTTTTTT	CASSQGRINEKLFF
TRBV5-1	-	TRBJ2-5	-	TGCGCCAGCAGCAAGACAGGCCGAAGAGAGACCCAGTACTTC	CASSKTGRRETQYF
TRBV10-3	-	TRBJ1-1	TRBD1	TGTGCCATCAACCCGACAGGGGGCGAGGAAGCTTTCTTT	CAINPTGGEEAFF
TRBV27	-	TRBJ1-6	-	TGTGCCAGCAGCTCAATAGATAATTCACCCCTCCACTTT	CASSSIDNSPLHF